This T cell receptor (beta chain) is drawn from a study of T cell clonality in common variable immunodeficiency (dated by TCRdb to between 2014 and 2017). Overall results and qualifications from the work: It was noted by the authors that sequencing of the repertoires of T cell subpopulations would be needed to clarify the cause of the increased clonality in CVID. Fewer TCRbeta clones were shared among CVID subjects than among healthy controls (p < 0.0001). Even though DNA input was the same, control samples had an average of approximately 82,000 unique sequences each, compared with some 32,000 in CVID samples. Increased TCRbeta clonality was found in CVID subjects compared with healthy controls (t-test p = 0.018), with the increase being most characteristic of about a third of subjects. CVID TCRbeta sequences reportedly showed fewer deletions and N-nucleotide insertions and lacked highly modified clones with 13 or more V deletions. Differences among patients in the CVID cohort limited the correlations between repertoire features and clinical complications.

Both CVID patients and healthy controls were predominantly of Caucasian heritage. Heparinized peripheral whole blood samples of about 4.5 to 8.5 ml were obtained from each donor. Genomic DNA from adults with common variable immune deficiency (CVID) and from healthy adult controls was the source for sequencing TCRbeta CDR3 repertoires. The control group was made up of roughly 22 healthy adult volunteers (about ten male and around 12 female) whose ages ranged from about 20 to 66 years, with a mean age of about 35. To isolate peripheral blood mononuclear cells, diluted blood was subjected to density centrifugation over Hypaque 1077 or Ficoll-Paque. Genomic DNA was obtained from unsorted mononuclear cells through either Qiagen column purification or a centrifugation-based method. For sequencing, equivalent amounts of genomic DNA were input from CVID and control samples. For every sample, a 60 bp segment covering the rearranged TCRbeta CDR3 region was amplified and then sequenced. TCRbeta amplification used the immunoSEQ assay, a bias-corrected multiplex PCR with high-throughput sequencing. As for how the authors treated the data: Every unique nucleotide sequence counted as a clone and was annotated with V, D and J genes, copy number and frequency. Sequences were labeled productive if in frame, and non-productive if out of frame or containing stop codons. Clonality was calculated from Shannon's entropy as previously described. The predicted amino acid sequences of productive clones were used to derive mean CDR3 Kyte-Doolittle hydropathy. Scaled V gene usage was hierarchically clustered using Manhattan distance and complete linkage with the R hclust function. To assess clone sharing by CDR3 amino acid sequence, 12 repertoires per group were resampled over 100 rounds. The repertoires were screened for over 60 published EBV-specific TCRbeta sequences and 200 to 250 published CMV-specific TCRbeta sequences. Analysis left out a couple of CVID samples that produced under 10,000 sequences, so some 45 CVID repertoires remained. This is the immuneACCESS table as TCRdb keeps it, with only in-frame sequences that have V and J called. A part of the clones is gone; compared with another copy, unresolved V genes explain less than half, and the rest is unexplained. V and J calls and clone size follow that table, whereas D and trimming were derived from the DNA. In this sample, approximately 50,000 clones appear, none counted once only. The ten most abundant clones make up about 2% of the sample.

There are a few counts of this clone. There is no known antigen for this receptor. The read terminates 3 residues before the CDR3 end, so the remaining end is supplied by the germline J gene. CDR1 and CDR2 were assigned from the germline V gene as SNHLY and FYNNEI. The CDR3 measures 15 amino acids from cysteine to phenylalanine. Shown are 36 bases from within the CDR3, in frame from base 1. V and J are truncated by 2 bases and 4 bases respectively, leaving an intervening sequence of 11 bases. Sequencing input: peripheral blood mononuclear cells. This TCR came from a person between 18 and 69 years old in good health. This chain is built from TRBV2 and TRBJ1-4; no D gene call is confident. CDR3 DNA, as far as it was read: TGTGCCAGCAGTGAAAGAGGGCTTGGTAATGAAAAA. It specifies CASSERGLGNEK. In full, the CDR3 is CASSERGLGNEKLFF.